A single TCR beta chain is shown here with its context. In the PCR, 60 Vbeta and 13 Jbeta primers were used. In the original processing: Later reanalysis found approximately 76 million unique TCR beta chains, roughly 9.9 million of them shared. Produced via immunoSEQ multiplex PCR; TCRdb's table is partial and in-frame only. Clone size and V and J calls were adopted from that table, with D and trimming inferred from the DNA. This sample carries about 160,000 clones, over 80% of them seen once, and the ten largest clones take about 2%. This CDR3 region has 13 residues. Trimming left V 0 bases short and J 6 bases short, with 9 bases between. Germline values: CDR1 ENHRY, CDR2 SYGVKD. This entry comes from a study of cytomegalovirus exposure and HLA in healthy donors. No record exists of this donor's CMV serostatus.

This sequence was found in a human donor in good health. The sequencing sample was made of PBMCs. The chain is built from TRBV10-3 and TRBJ2-7; D uncertain. The CDR3 nucleotides are TGTGCCATCAGTGAGTCTGCGGTTCCCGAGCAGTACTTC. It codes for CAISESAVPEQYF.